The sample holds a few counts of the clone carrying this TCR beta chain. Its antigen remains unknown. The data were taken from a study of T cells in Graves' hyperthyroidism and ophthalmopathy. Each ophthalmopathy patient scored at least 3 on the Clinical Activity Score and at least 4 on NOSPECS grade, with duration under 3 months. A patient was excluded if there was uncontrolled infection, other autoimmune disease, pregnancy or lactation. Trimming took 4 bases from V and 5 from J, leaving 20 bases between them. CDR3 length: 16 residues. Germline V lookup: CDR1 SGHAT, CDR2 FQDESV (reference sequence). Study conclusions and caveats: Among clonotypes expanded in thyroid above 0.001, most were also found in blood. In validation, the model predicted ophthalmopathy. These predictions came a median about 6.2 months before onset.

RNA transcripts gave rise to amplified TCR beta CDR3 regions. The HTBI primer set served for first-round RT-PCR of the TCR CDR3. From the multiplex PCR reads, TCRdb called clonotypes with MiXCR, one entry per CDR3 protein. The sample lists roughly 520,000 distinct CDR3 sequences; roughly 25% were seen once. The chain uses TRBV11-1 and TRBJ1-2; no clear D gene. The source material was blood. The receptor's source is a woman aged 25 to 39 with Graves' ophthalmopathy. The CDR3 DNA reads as TGTGCCAGCAGCTCTCTCCGAGGGTTCCCATCGTATGGCTACACCTTC. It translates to CASSSLRGFPSYGYTF.